These T cell receptor beta chains were read from a single sample in a study of blood T cell repertoires in COVID-19. Here immunoSEQ multiplex PCR was the method, and the copy in TCRdb shows in-frame clones only, minus some. In the table there are about 280,000 clones, about 80% of which are singletons. Sequencing was done on a sample of peripheral blood. The receptors were gathered from a woman in her fifties or sixties who had recovered from COVID-19. The CDR3 runs from the conserved cysteine through the conserved F or W. The D gene is left open where the match is weak. Only part of the rows carry a size: once, few, many, or a class if the clone is expanded.

-	TRBV7-2	-	TRBJ1-2	TGTGCCAGCAGCCCCCGGCGGCAGACCCAGGGGGGCTACACCTTC	CASSPRRQTQGGYTF
TRBD1	TRBV28	few	TRBJ1-4	TGTGCCAGCAGTACCGACAGGGGGCGCCGGGAAAAACTGTTTTTT	CASSTDRGRREKLFF
TRBD2	TRBV5-1	-	TRBJ2-7	TGCGCCAGCAGCTTGGCCCCGGGAGGGGAGGTTTCCTACGAGCAGTACTTC	CASSLAPGGEVSYEQYF
TRBD2	TRBV19	-	TRBJ2-6	TGTGCCAGTTCTCCGGGGGGTGGGGCCAACGTCCTGACTTTC	CASSPGGGANVLTF
TRBD2	TRBV9	-	TRBJ2-1	TGTGCCAGCAGCTCCTCCGGGACTAGCGGGGGGTATTACAATGAGCAGTTCTTC	CASSSSGTSGGYYNEQFF
-	TRBV19	-	TRBJ1-5	TGTGCCAGTAGTATGAGTAGCTACAATCAGCCCCAGCATTTT	CASSMSSYNQPQHF
TRBD1	TRBV28	-	TRBJ1-2	TGTGCCAGCAGTCCAGGACAGGGAGCGTTATATGGCTACACCTTC	CASSPGQGALYGYTF
-	TRBV19	-	TRBJ2-2	TGTGCCAGTACCGTGACGGCCGCGGGCACCGGGGAGCTGTTTTTT	CASTVTAAGTGELFF
TRBD2	TRBV19	once	TRBJ2-1	TGTGCCAGTAGTATAGATACCGGGACTAGCGGGAACAATGAGCAGTTCTTC	CASSIDTGTSGNNEQFF
-	TRBV2	-	TRBJ1-4	TGTGCCAGCAATCTACAGGGAGCCGAGGGTGAAAAACTGTTTTTT	CASNLQGAEGEKLFF
-	TRBV29-1	-	TRBJ2-5	TGCAGCGTGGCCCAGGGTGCAGGGGTCCAAGAGACCCAGTACTTC	CSVAQGAGVQETQYF
-	TRBV24-1	-	TRBJ2-2	TGTGCCACCAGTGCAAGAGGCCCGAGAGTAGAGCTGTTTTTT	CATSARGPRVELFF
TRBD2	TRBV28	-	TRBJ2-2	TGTGCCAGCAGTCTGCTAGCGGGAGCCTCCGGGGAGCTGTTTTTT	CASSLLAGASGELFF
-	TRBV7-6	once	TRBJ2-5	TGTGCCAGCAGCTCCGGACAGATTTACCAAGAGACCCAGTACTTC	CASSSGQIYQETQYF
-	TRBV28	-	TRBJ1-1	TGTGCCAGCCGCCCCTGGACAGCGAACACTGAAGCTTTCTTT	CASRPWTANTEAFF